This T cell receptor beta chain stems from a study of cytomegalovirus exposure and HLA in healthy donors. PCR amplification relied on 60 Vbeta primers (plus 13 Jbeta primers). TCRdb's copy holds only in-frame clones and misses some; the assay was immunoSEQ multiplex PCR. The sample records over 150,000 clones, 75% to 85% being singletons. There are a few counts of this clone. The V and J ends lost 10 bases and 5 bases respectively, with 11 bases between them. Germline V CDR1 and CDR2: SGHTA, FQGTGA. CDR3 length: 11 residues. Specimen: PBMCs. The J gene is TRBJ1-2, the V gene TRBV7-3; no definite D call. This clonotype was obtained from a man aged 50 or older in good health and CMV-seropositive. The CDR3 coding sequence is TGTGCCACCATACCGGTATATGGCTACACCTTC. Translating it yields CATIPVYGYTF.